The 13 T cell receptor beta chains below were found in one sample sequenced in a study of blood T cell repertoires in COVID-19 (dated by TCRdb to 2019 to 2021). The library was built by means of the immunoSEQ multiplex PCR assay. Drawn from immuneACCESS, this table holds only the in-frame rearrangements with V and J called that TCRdb kept. Clones are partly lost; checked studies trace under half to an unresolved V gene and leave the rest unexplained. Present in this sample are about 270,000 clones, 80% to 90% of which were seen just once. Over 4% of the sample is taken by the ten largest. The specimen sequenced was PBMCs or T cells enriched from blood (not recorded which). The receptors stem from a woman in her thirties with acute COVID-19.

CDR3 sequence (DNA): TGTGCCAGCAGCTTCGTTGCGGGAACGGATACGCAGTATTTT. The encoded protein is CASSFVAGTDTQYF. The genes are TRBV7-2 and TRBJ2-3; D may be TRBD2 (6 bases). Trimming stripped 3 bases from V and 6 bases from J, with 13 bases between. This CDR3 contains 14 residues. Per germline, CDR1 SGHTA and CDR2 FQGNSA.

The chain is built from TRBV3-1 (or the pseudogene TRBV3-2) and TRBJ2-5; TRBD2 agrees at 7 bases. J gave up 4 bases and V 6 bases, and 5 bases lay outside the gene matches. This CDR3 contains 13 residues. Germline CDR1 reads LGHDT; CDR2 reads YNNKEL (reference sequence). DNA of the CDR3: TGTGCCAGCAGTTCGACTAGCAGAGAGACCCAGTACTTC. Translation gives CASSSTSRETQYF.

The chain has TRBV28 and TRBJ1-1; tentative D call: TRBD1 (5 bases). The germline V and J ends were trimmed by 8 bases and 1 base, with 14 bases remaining between them. The CDR3 spans 14 residues. The germline V gene has CDR1 MDHEN and CDR2 SYDVKM. The CDR3 region has the DNA TGTGCCAGCTGCGAAGACAGATGGAACACTGAAGCTTTCTTT. Protein sequence: CASCEDRWNTEAFF. Together with reference TRBV28 and TRBJ1-1, the CDR3 gives the full variable domain: DVKVTQSSRYLVKRTGEKVFLECVQDMDHENMFWYRQDPGLGLRLIYFSYDVKMKEKGDIPEGYSVSREKKERFSLILESASTNQTSMYLCASCEDRWNTEAFFGQGTRLTVV.

This clone was seen only once. This chain connects TRBV7-9 to TRBJ2-7; maybe TRBD1 (6 bases). The V gene's germline CDR1 is SEHNR and CDR2 FQNEAQ (reference sequence). The length of the CDR3 is 13 residues. The V and J ends lost 6 bases and 0 bases respectively, with 9 bases between them. The CDR3 loop reads CASSRDTSYEQYF. The CDR3 DNA reads TGTGCCAGCAGTCGGGACACCTCCTACGAGCAGTACTTC.

The V call is TRBV6-5, the J call TRBJ2-7; 8 nucleotides match TRBD1. CDR3 size: 14 residues. J gave up 5 bases and V 2 bases, and 5 bases lay outside the gene matches. CDR1 MNHEY and CDR2 SVGAGI come from the germline V gene. The CDR3 nucleotides are TGTGCCAGCAGTTACCGACAGGGGTACAACGAGCAGTACTTC. This codes for CASSYRQGYNEQYF.

Ten or more counts support this clone. The V call is TRBV5-6, the J call TRBJ2-2; TRBD1 matches 7 bases. CDR3 length: 16 residues. Germline V CDR1 and CDR2: SGHDT, YYEEEE. After removal of 2 bases from V and 4 bases from J, the junction contained 8 bases not matched to a gene. CDR3 sequence reads: CASSLTGTDGTGELFF. The CDR3 DNA follows: TGTGCCAGCAGCTTAACCGGGACAGATGGCACCGGGGAGCTGTTTTTT.

The chain uses TRBV15 and TRBJ2-7; tentative D call: TRBD1 (7 bases). CDR3 size: 16 residues. Trimming stripped 0 bases from V and 2 bases from J, with 14 bases between. In germline, CDR1 is LNHNV, CDR2 YYDKDF (reference sequence). As DNA, the CDR3 is TGTGCCACCAGCAGAGATGGGGCAGGGGGGCCCTACGAGCAGTACTTC. This translates into CATSRDGAGGPYEQYF. Full variable domain (outside the CDR3, taken from reference TRBV15 and TRBJ2-7): DAMVIQNPRYQVTQFGKPVTLSCSQTLNHNVMYWYQQKSSQAPKLLFHYYDKDFNNEADTPDNFQSRRPNTSFCFLDIRSPGLGDTAMYLCATSRDGAGGPYEQYFGPGTRLTVT.

The chain uses TRBV19 and TRBJ1-1; perhaps TRBD1 as D (5 bases). V gave up 3 bases and J gave up 6 bases, with 11 bases separating them. This CDR3 has 13 residues. Germline CDR1 LNHDA, CDR2 SQIVND (reference sequence). The DNA for the CDR3 is TGTGCCAGTAGTATGACGGACAACCCTGAAGCTTTCTTT. This gives the protein CASSMTDNPEAFF.

The J gene is TRBJ2-1, the V gene TRBV9; a possible D gene is TRBD1 (6 bases). CDR1 and CDR2 (germline): SGDLS, YYNGEE. This CDR3 comprises 15 residues. Deletions cut 1 base from V and 4 bases from J, with 12 bases between. The CDR3 coding sequence is TGTGCCAGCAGCGTAATGGTAGGGGGATACAATGAGCAGTTCTTC. Amino acids: CASSVMVGGYNEQFF.

This sequence joins TRBV30 and TRBJ1-4; the match to TRBD1 covers 7 bases. Germline values: CDR1 GTSNPN, CDR2 SVGIG (reference sequence). The V gene end was trimmed by 4 bases and the J gene end by 8 bases; junction bases not matched to a gene: 10. The CDR3 runs 14 residues. CDR3 region: CAWNRQGRGEKLFF. As DNA, the CDR3 is TGTGCCTGGAACCGACAGGGTAGGGGGGAAAAACTGTTTTTT. The entire variable domain, with the rest obtained from reference TRBV30 and TRBJ1-4, is as follows: SQTIHQWPATLVQPVGSPLSLECTVEGTSNPNLYWYRQAAGRGLQLLFYSVGIGQISSEVPQNLSASRPQDRQFILSSKKLLLSDSGFYLCAWNRQGRGEKLFFGSGTQLSVL.

The chain uses TRBV27 and TRBJ2-7; TRBD2 matches 13 bases. The CDR3 runs 16 residues. Looked up from germline, CDR1 is MNHEY and CDR2 is SMNVEV (reference sequence). V lost 4 bases and J lost 2; bases outside the gene matches: 5. The chain's CDR3 is CASSSGTSGTTYEQYF. CDR3 bases: TGTGCCAGCAGTTCTGGGACTAGCGGGACCACCTACGAGCAGTACTTC.

This chain links TRBV6-6 with TRBJ2-4, with TRBD1 as a possible D gene (5 bases). CDR3 length: 15 residues. The V end lost 2 bases, the J end lost 7 bases, and 15 bases lay between the germline ends. CDR1 MNHNY and CDR2 SVGAGI come from the germline V gene (reference sequence). The DNA for the CDR3 is TGTGCCAGCAGTTACCATTCCCTTGACAGTAACATTCAGTACTTC. Protein: CASSYHSLDSNIQYF.

V usage is TRBV28 and J usage is TRBJ1-6; D not resolved. Germline-derived CDR1 and CDR2 are MDHEN and SYDVKM. V lost 6 bases and J 5 bases, leaving 14 bases between the germline ends. CDR3 length: 15 residues. CDR3 region: CASSSTGSHNSPLHF. CDR3 coding DNA: TGTGCCAGCAGCTCAACCGGGTCCCATAATTCACCCCTCCACTTT.